The clone carrying this T cell receptor (beta chain) came up a few times. As yet, its antigen is unknown. The sample belongs to a study of regulatory T cells in long-lasting Graves disease. Study-wide results and limits: Persistent disease samples used TRBV28, TRBJ1-2 and TRBJ2-5 preferentially.

Between the trimmed V and J ends, which lost 7 bases and 1 base, there was a span of 11 bases. CDR3 length: 14 amino acids. Germline V lookup: CDR1 SNHLY, CDR2 FYNNEI. Relying on iRepertoire HTBI primers and Arm-PCR of CDR3 regions, the team built TCR beta libraries. Each CDR3 protein gets one entry after TCRdb re-called the multiplex PCR reads with MiXCR. The table shows about 460,000 distinct CDR3 sequences, with 14% occurring only once. Time point: newly diagnosed GD, antithyroid drugs for less than 3 months. PBMC RNA was the source of the TCR library. This same sample was also taken into another study, of T cells in Graves' hyperthyroidism and ophthalmopathy. This second study says: The study enrolled patients aged 18 to 65 with newly diagnosed hyperthyroidism of under 2 months' duration. Patients having uncontrolled infection, another autoimmune disease, pregnancy or lactation were not included.

The sample in question was peripheral blood mononuclear cells (PBMCs), obtained at new diagnosis, from a patient treated with antithyroid drugs. The sequence derives from a woman aged 45-65 years with Graves disease. V is TRBV2 and J is TRBJ2-1; maybe TRBD1 (6 bases). The CDR3: CASTQGRSYNEQFF. The CDR3 region has the DNA TGTGCCAGCACGCAGGGGCGATCCTACAATGAGCAGTTCTTC. Supplemented by reference TRBV2 and TRBJ2-1, the full variable domain reads EPEVTQTPSHQVTQMGQEVILRCVPISNHLYFYWYRQILGQKVEFLVSFYNNEISEKSEIFDDQFSVERPDGSNFTLKIRSTKLEDSAMYFCASTQGRSYNEQFFGPGTRLTVL.